The clone carrying this TCR beta chain was observed many times. Its antigen is as yet unknown. Germline V gene lookup returns CDR1 DFQATT and CDR2 SNEGSKA (reference sequence). The CDR3 consists of 17 residues. The ends lost 2 bases at V and 4 bases at J; junction bases unmatched: 15. Authors of the study amplified TCR beta CDR3 regions from RNA transcripts. The HTBI set primed first-round TCR CDR3 RT-PCR. TCRdb processed the multiplex PCR reads anew with MiXCR; each CDR3 protein has one entry. In the table there are 650,000 to 850,000 distinct CDR3 sequences, 15% to 20% of which are singletons. This sample was taken from a study of T cells in Graves' hyperthyroidism and ophthalmopathy. Study-wide results and caveats: Blood also contained most expanded thyroid clonotypes above 0.001.

Patients aged 18 to 65 with hyperthyroidism were newly diagnosed, with duration under 2 months. The PBMCs studied were ones that came from 8 to 10 ml fresh peripheral blood. This clonotype was sampled from a woman aged 45-60 years with Graves' hyperthyroidism that later progressed to Graves' ophthalmopathy. The specimen sequenced was blood. J is TRBJ2-5 and V is TRBV20-1; 8 nucleotides line up with TRBD1. CDR3: CSARIPRGLVVGETQYF. CDR3 DNA sequence: TGCAGTGCTAGAATCCCCAGGGGGCTTGTAGTGGGAGAGACCCAGTACTTC.